The 20 T cell receptor beta chains given below trace back to one sample, sequenced in a study of cytomegalovirus exposure and HLA in healthy donors. Primers for the PCR totalled 60 Vbeta and 13 Jbeta. Profiled with immunoSEQ multiplex PCR; TCRdb holds only in-frame clones, not every one. The table counts about 210,000 clones; approximately 0.98% lies in the top ten. The sequenced sample consisted of PBMCs. The receptors shown here come from a woman in her twenties or thirties in good health and CMV-seropositive.

This chain links TRBV11-2 with TRBJ2-7, with TRBD1 as a possible D gene (5 bases). Per germline, CDR1 SGHAT and CDR2 FQNNGV. CDR3 length: 14 residues. V lost 3 bases, J lost 4 bases, and 13 bases lay in between. Written as DNA, the CDR3 is TGTGCCAGCAGCTTTCGGGCAGGGTTGTACGAGCAGTACTTC. It codes for CASSFRAGLYEQYF.

V gene TRBV7-8 combines with J gene TRBJ2-3; TRBD1 matches 7 bases. Germline loops: CDR1 SGHVS, CDR2 FQNEAQ. Trimming took 2 bases from V and 2 from J; bases not matched to a gene: 10. The CDR3 length is 17 residues. CDR3 residues: CASSLFPDREYTDTQYF. CDR3 DNA sequence: TGTGCCAGCAGCTTATTTCCCGACAGGGAATACACAGATACGCAGTATTTT. Looking up the rest from reference TRBV7-8 and TRBJ2-3 gives the full variable domain: GAGVSQSPRYKVAKRGQDVALRCDPISGHVSLFWYQQALGQGPEFLTYFQNEAQLDKSGLPSDRFFAERPEGSVSTLKIQRTQQEDSAVYLCASSLFPDREYTDTQYFGPGTRLTVL.

The chain links TRBV5-5 to TRBJ1-5; D not resolved. The germline V gene encodes CDR1 SGHKS and CDR2 YYEKEE (reference sequence). Trimming removed 4 bases at V and 2 bases at J, with 13 bases between. The CDR3 covers 15 residues. The CDR3 DNA sequence: TGTGCCAGCAGCCGGGTCCTAATGGGCAATCAGCCCCAGCATTTT. Its translation is CASSRVLMGNQPQHF.

The gene calls are TRBV6-6 and TRBJ2-5, with D possibly being TRBD2 (6 bases). In germline, CDR1 is MNHNY, CDR2 SVGAGI (reference sequence). The CDR3 has 15 amino acids. Trimming stripped 5 bases from V and 3 bases from J, with 16 bases between. The CDR3 nucleotides read TGTGCCAGCAGTAACACCCGGGGGTTTGAAGAGACCCAGTACTTC. It codes for CASSNTRGFEETQYF.

V gene TRBV4-3 combines with J gene TRBJ1-3, with D possibly TRBD1 on 5 matching bases. Germline V gene sequence: CDR1 LGHNA, CDR2 YSLEER. Trimming left V 4 bases short and J 2 bases short, with 18 bases between. The CDR3 spans 17 residues. The CDR3 DNA follows: TGCGCCAGCAGCCCAAGTGTGTCAGGGAAAACTGGAAACACCATATATTTT. The encoded protein is CASSPSVSGKTGNTIYF.

This rearrangement joins TRBV20-1 to TRBJ2-7, with TRBD2 as a possible D gene (5 bases). The CDR3 sequence is 11 residues long. Trimming cost V 3 bases and J 6 bases, with 9 bases left between them. The V gene's germline CDR1 is DFQATT and CDR2 SNEGSKA (reference sequence). CDR3: CSASNRGEQYF. The CDR3 DNA reads TGCAGTGCTAGTAACCGGGGCGAGCAGTACTTC.

The V gene is TRBV4-3, the J gene TRBJ2-7, with D perhaps matching TRBD2 (6 bases). Germline CDR1 LGHNA, CDR2 YSLEER. The ends were cut back, 0 bases at V and 5 bases at J, with 23 bases in the middle. The CDR3 runs to 18 residues. The CDR3 DNA reads TGCGCCAGCAGCCAAGATCCGGGGCTTAGCGGCCCCATCAACGAGCAGTACTTC. Its protein product is CASSQDPGLSGPINEQYF.

The chain carries TRBV7-8 and TRBJ2-2; 13 bases match TRBD2. Trimming removed 1 base from V and 2 bases from J; junction bases left unmatched: 16. Germline assignment: CDR1 SGHVS and CDR2 FQNEAQ. The CDR3 runs 22 residues. CDR3 sequence (DNA): TGTGCCAGCAGCTTAGGTGTGGGACTAGCGGGGTTCTCGTTGTCAAACACCGGGGAGCTGTTTTTT. Protein: CASSLGVGLAGFSLSNTGELFF. Variable domain in full (rest from reference TRBV7-8 and TRBJ2-2): GAGVSQSPRYKVAKRGQDVALRCDPISGHVSLFWYQQALGQGPEFLTYFQNEAQLDKSGLPSDRFFAERPEGSVSTLKIQRTQQEDSAVYLCASSLGVGLAGFSLSNTGELFFGEGSRLTVL.

Notes on this clone: Other DNA sequences of this sample code for an identical CDR3. This chain connects TRBV7-9 to TRBJ1-4; D call uncertain. Trimming cost V 1 base and J 8 bases, with 5 bases left between them. There are 12 residues in the CDR3. The V gene's germline CDR1 is SEHNR and CDR2 FQNEAQ (reference sequence). For the CDR3, the DNA is TGTGCCAGCAGCTTAGGTCTCGAAAAACTGTTTTTT. Residues: CASSLGLEKLFF.

The chain uses TRBV15 and TRBJ2-5, with 8 nucleotides matching TRBD2. Germline lookup yields CDR1 LNHNV and CDR2 YYDKDF (reference sequence). J lost 1 base, V lost 0 bases, and 7 bases had no gene match. The CDR3 contains 17 residues. Here the CDR3 DNA reads TGTGCCACCAGCAGAGATCGAGCGGGAGTTGGCCAAGAGACCCAGTACTTC. Protein sequence: CATSRDRAGVGQETQYF. Supplemented by reference TRBV15 and TRBJ2-5, the full variable domain reads DAMVIQNPRYQVTQFGKPVTLSCSQTLNHNVMYWYQQKSSQAPKLLFHYYDKDFNNEADTPDNFQSRRPNTSFCFLDIRSPGLGDTAMYLCATSRDRAGVGQETQYFGPGTRLLVL.

The chain's CDR3 is CASSWDSGGAETQYF. For the CDR3, the DNA is TGTGCCAGCAGCTGGGATAGCGGGGGGGCAGAGACCCAGTACTTC. The chain joins TRBV6-5 to TRBJ2-5; 11 nucleotides agree with TRBD2. V lost 6 bases and J lost 4; bases outside the gene matches: 7. Germline V lookup: CDR1 MNHEY, CDR2 SVGAGI. This CDR3 spans 15 amino acids.

This rearrangement joins TRBV7-2 to TRBJ2-5, with 8 bases fitting TRBD1. Trimming took 2 bases from V and 2 from J; bases not matched to a gene: 13. The CDR3 runs 18 residues. Germline V gene data show CDR1 as SGHTA and CDR2 as FQGNSA. CDR3 sequence: CASSLRWGQGAPQETQYF. In nucleotides, the CDR3 is TGTGCCAGCAGCTTACGGTGGGGCCAGGGGGCTCCTCAAGAGACCCAGTACTTC.

This rearrangement joins TRBV18 to TRBJ2-5; no clear D gene. Trimming pared 3 bases from V and 4 bases from J, leaving 3 bases between. The V gene's germline CDR1 is KGHSH and CDR2 LQKENI. CDR3 length: 11 amino acids. The CDR3 loop is CASSPAETQYF. The CDR3 DNA is TGTGCCAGCTCACCGGCAGAGACCCAGTACTTC.

The rearrangement joins TRBV6-5 to TRBJ1-3; D ambiguous. The CDR3 runs 15 residues. V was pared by 2 bases and J by 4 bases, with 12 bases between. Germline values: CDR1 MNHEY, CDR2 SVGAGI. CDR3 sequence (DNA): TGTGCCAGCAGTTACGCGGGAAGAGGAGGAAACACCATATATTTT. Protein sequence: CASSYAGRGGNTIYF.

The genes are TRBV9 and TRBJ1-1; 8 bases line up with TRBD1. In germline, CDR1 is SGDLS, CDR2 YYNGEE. V lost 1 base to trimming and J lost 0 bases; unmatched junction nucleotides: 2. This CDR3 comprises 15 residues. CDR3 loop: CASSVQGAMNTEAFF. Written as DNA, the CDR3 is TGTGCCAGCAGCGTACAGGGGGCAATGAACACTGAAGCTTTCTTT.

The chain links TRBV28 to TRBJ1-2, with D unclear. V dropped 7 bases and J dropped 8 bases, with 11 bases sitting between them. The CDR3 loop spans 11 amino acids. The germline V gene has CDR1 MDHEN and CDR2 SYDVKM. The CDR3 nucleotides are TGTGCCAGCAAGTCGTCAGGCGGCTACACCTTC. This encodes CASKSSGGYTF.

The genes are TRBV5-1 and TRBJ2-1; 10 positions agree with TRBD2. The CDR3 covers 14 residues. The germline gives CDR1 SGHRS, CDR2 YFSETQ. The V gene end was trimmed by 4 bases and the J gene end by 7 bases; junction bases not matched to a gene: 5. The DNA of the CDR3 is TGCGCCAGCAGCGCAGCGGGAGGGCGGAATGAGCAGTTCTTC. Protein product: CASSAAGGRNEQFF.

The J gene is TRBJ1-1, the V gene TRBV28; no clear D gene. Germline CDR1 and CDR2: MDHEN and SYDVKM. V lost 4 bases and J 4 bases, leaving 16 bases between the germline ends. There are 15 residues in the CDR3. CDR3 residues: CASSYLTGRSTEAFF. CDR3 sequence (DNA): TGTGCCAGCAGTTACCTGACCGGGAGGAGCACTGAAGCTTTCTTT.

The V gene is TRBV10-3, the J gene TRBJ2-3; D possibly corresponds to TRBD1 (7 bases). Germline V gives CDR1 ENHRY, CDR2 SYGVKD. V was shortened by 7 bases and J by 3 bases, with 14 bases between the two germline ends. The CDR3 is 14 residues long. CDR3 region: CAINGRGVTDTQYF. The CDR3 DNA is TGTGCCATCAATGGCAGGGGGGTAACAGATACGCAGTATTTT.

The V gene is TRBV18, the J gene TRBJ2-1; a weak D match, TRBD2 (5 bases). The V gene lost 3 bases and the J gene lost 5 bases, with 8 bases spanning the gap. The CDR3 is 13 residues long. The germline gives CDR1 KGHSH, CDR2 LQKENI. CDR3 DNA sequence: TGTGCCAGCTCACCCAACGGGGACAATGAGCAGTTCTTC. It codes for CASSPNGDNEQFF.